This T cell receptor (beta chain) came from a study of technical replicates of blood from a few donors. Libraries were prepared by immunoSEQ multiplex PCR; TCRdb keeps only in-frame clonotypes and omits some of them. This sample has 95,000 or so clones, with 85% to 95% found just once. Germline values: CDR1 MGHRA, CDR2 YSYEKL. V trimming: 3 bases; J trimming: 1 base; junction bases outside the gene matches: 8. The CDR3 totals 17 residues. The chain combines TRBV4-1 with TRBJ2-1; 8 nucleotides agree with TRBD2. Sample: T cells isolated from PBMCs. This receptor was taken from a human donor in good health. This CDR3 is CASSQFQLADSYNEQFF. DNA for the CDR3: TGCGCCAGCAGCCAGTTCCAACTAGCGGATTCCTACAATGAGCAGTTCTTC.